The present T cell receptor (beta chain) was sequenced within a study of blood T cell repertoires in COVID-19. Study context: Italy, Spain and the United States were the sources of the convalescent and acute COVID-19 samples. The analysed material was cDNA or gDNA that came from T cells, B-cell-depleted T cells, or PBMCs.

During active infection, Seattle patients enrolled and were then monitored through disease. In the authors' workflow: The authors estimated nucleated cell counts from reference gene primer amplification. Some clones are missing from TCRdb's copy, which holds only in-frame ones; the method was immunoSEQ multiplex PCR. V and J calls plus clone size are reproduced from that table; the DNA served to infer D and trimming. The table includes 350,000 or so clones, 89% detected once. Trimming took 2 bases from V and 7 from J, leaving 5 bases between them. CDR1 is MNHEY, CDR2 SVGAGI, per germline. The CDR3 spans 12 residues.

The clonotype was recovered from a woman aged 55-75 years with COVID-19, enrolled during active disease. The J gene is TRBJ2-2, the V gene TRBV6-5; the D gene is possibly TRBD2 (5 bases). Input material: peripheral blood. The CDR3 DNA is TGTGCCAGCAGTTACGCGGGCGGGGAGCTGTTTTTT. Protein product: CASSYAGGELFF.